The next 22 T cell receptor beta chains were all read from a single sample in a study of T cells in Graves' hyperthyroidism and ophthalmopathy. RNA transcripts gave rise to amplified TCR beta CDR3 regions. The TCR CDR3 first-round RT-PCR relied on the HTBI primer set. TCRdb analysed the multiplex PCR reads with MiXCR anew, one entry per CDR3 protein. The data contain hundreds of thousands of distinct CDR3 sequences, around 17% of them seen just once; the ten biggest clones take up roughly 18%. Material for sequencing was blood. These receptors originate from a woman between 18 and 29 years old with Graves' hyperthyroidism.

The sample holds a few counts of this clonotype. The V gene is TRBV5-4, the J gene TRBJ2-3, with 8 bases lining up with TRBD2. The CDR3 has 16 amino acids. J gave up 3 bases and V 4 bases, and 10 bases lay outside the gene matches. Germline V gene data show CDR1 as SGHNT and CDR2 as YYREEE (reference sequence). CDR3 residues: CASSPNSGGGTDTQYF. In DNA, the CDR3 is TGTGCCAGCAGCCCAAACAGCGGGGGAGGGACAGATACGCAGTATTTT. Full variable domain (missing parts from reference TRBV5-4 and TRBJ2-3): ETGVTQSPTHLIKTRGQQVTLRCSSQSGHNTVSWYQQALGQGPQFIFQYYREEENGRGNFPPRFSGLQFPNYSSELNVNALELDDSALYLCASSPNSGGGTDTQYFGPGTRLTVL.

V gene TRBV19 combines with J gene TRBJ1-5; D remains unclear. Germline assignment: CDR1 LNHDA and CDR2 SQIVND (reference sequence). This CDR3 contains 13 residues. Trimming removed 5 bases from V and 1 base from J, with 6 bases in between. In nucleotides, the CDR3 is TGTGCCAGTAGTGTGGAGAGCAATCAGCCCCAGCATTTT. Translation gives CASSVESNQPQHF.

Many counts were recorded for this clonotype. The chain combines TRBV5-1 with TRBJ2-7, with 7 bases lining up with TRBD1. After removal of 0 bases from V and 3 bases from J, the junction contained 6 bases not matched to a gene. CDR3 length: 15 residues. Germline V lookup: CDR1 SGHRS, CDR2 YFSETQ. The CDR3 is CASSLAGTVLYEQYF. The CDR3 DNA follows: TGCGCCAGCAGCTTGGCCGGGACAGTACTCTACGAGCAGTACTTC.

The chain is built from TRBV7-9 and TRBJ1-1, with 7 bases fitting TRBD1. This CDR3 has 15 amino acids. Trimming cost V 4 bases and J 1 base; bases outside gene matches: 6. The germline V gene has CDR1 SEHNR and CDR2 FQNEAQ (reference sequence). The CDR3 DNA follows: TGTGCCAGCAGCTCAATACAGGGGCGGAACACTGAAGCTTTCTTT. This sequence encodes CASSSIQGRNTEAFF.

This chain connects TRBV4-2 to TRBJ1-3; D gene unclear. Germline assignment: CDR1 LGHNA and CDR2 YNFKEQ. V dropped 0 bases and J dropped 4 bases, with 16 bases sitting between them. CDR3 size: 17 residues. As DNA, the CDR3 is TGTGCCAGCAGCCAAGAAAGGGTAGGCGGCTCCGGAAACACCATATATTTT. Residues: CASSQERVGGSGNTIYF.

The table lists this clonotype with many counts. This chain connects TRBV20-1 to TRBJ2-1; 8 bases are a match to TRBD2. Unmatched junction bases numbered 9, after V lost 6 bases and J lost 8 bases. The CDR3 is 13 amino acids. Germline lookup yields CDR1 DFQATT and CDR2 SNEGSKA (reference sequence). The CDR3 DNA sequence: TGCAGTGCGCCCTTCGCGGGGGGCGATGAGCAGTTCTTC. It codes for CSAPFAGGDEQFF.

This clonotype has a handful of counts. V usage is TRBV20-1 and J usage is TRBJ1-1; tentative D call: TRBD1 (6 bases). Germline assignment: CDR1 DFQATT and CDR2 SNEGSKA (reference sequence). This CDR3 is built from 13 residues. Trimming stripped 6 bases from V and 4 bases from J, with 15 bases between. For the CDR3, the DNA is TGCAGTGCCGACGGTCGCAGGGGCACTGAAGCTTTCTTT. Its protein product is CSADGRRGTEAFF.

The sample holds many counts of this clonotype. The chain couples TRBV20-1 to TRBJ2-1, with D perhaps TRBD1 (7 bases). The CDR3 length is 15 residues. Trimming took off 6 bases at V and 2 bases at J, with 17 bases between the two ends. The V gene's germline CDR1 is DFQATT and CDR2 SNEGSKA (reference sequence). CDR3 sequence reads: CSAIGGQGAYNEQFF. Here the CDR3 DNA reads TGCAGTGCCATTGGGGGGCAGGGGGCCTACAATGAGCAGTTCTTC.

This clonotype was picked up a small number of times. The V and J genes are TRBV12-3 or TRBV12-4 and TRBJ1-2; the D is unclear. The CDR3 loop spans 12 amino acids. V was cut by 7 bases and J by 2 bases, with 8 bases left in between. The CDR3 here is CASTIDNYGYTF. The CDR3 nucleotides are TGTGCCAGCACCATCGACAACTATGGCTACACCTTC.

V usage is TRBV20-1 and J usage is TRBJ2-1; 13 positions agree with TRBD2. V was pared by 7 bases and J by 7 bases, with 4 bases of the junction left unmatched. This CDR3 region has 13 residues. CDR1 DFQATT and CDR2 SNEGSKA come from the germline V gene (reference sequence). The DNA of the CDR3 is TGCAGTGTGCGACTAGCGGGAGGAAATGAGCAGTTCTTC. Translation gives CSVRLAGGNEQFF.

This clonotype has only a few counts. V is TRBV24-1 and J is TRBJ2-1; 9 bases map to TRBD2. The V gene end was trimmed by 3 bases and the J gene end by 8 bases; junction bases not matched to a gene: 13. This CDR3 has 17 residues. Germline values: CDR1 KGHDR, CDR2 SFDVKD. CDR3 in amino acids: CATSDTLRAGGEDEQFF. Written as DNA, the CDR3 is TGTGCCACCAGTGATACCCTCCGAGCGGGGGGAGAGGATGAGCAGTTCTTC.

There are a few counts of this clonotype. V and J are TRBV27 and TRBJ1-5; D is unclear. The CDR3 spans 17 residues. Looked up from germline, CDR1 is MNHEY and CDR2 is SMNVEV (reference sequence). The ends were cut back, 4 bases at V and 0 bases at J, with 16 bases in the middle. CDR3 DNA: TGTGCCAGCAGTTCCACCGCGCCAGGCCCTAGCAATCAGCCCCAGCATTTT. Its protein is CASSSTAPGPSNQPQHF.

This clonotype was picked up a small number of times. The V call is TRBV20-1, the J call TRBJ1-6, with a weak D call TRBD1 (5 bases). This CDR3 comprises 16 residues. CDR1 is DFQATT, CDR2 SNEGSKA, per germline (reference sequence). The V end was cut by 0 bases, the J end by 7 bases, with 16 bases between. CDR3 loop: CSARDARGGNNSPLHF. CDR3 in DNA: TGCAGTGCTAGAGATGCCCGGGGGGGGAACAATTCACCCCTCCACTTT.

This clonotype was observed at least ten times. V is TRBV7-2 and J is TRBJ2-3; TRBD2 is a possible D gene (6 bases). Trimming took off 1 base at V and 8 bases at J, with 7 bases between the two ends. CDR3 length: 12 amino acids. CDR1 is SGHTA, CDR2 FQGNSA, per germline. This chain's CDR3 is CASSLGEVTQYF. DNA for the CDR3: TGTGCCAGCAGCTTAGGGGAGGTTACGCAGTATTTT. Full variable domain (rest looked up from reference TRBV7-2 and TRBJ2-3): GAGVSQSPSNKVTEKGKDVELRCDPISGHTALYWYRQSLGQGLEFLIYFQGNSAPDKSGLPSDRFSAERTGGSVSTLTIQRTQQEDSAVYLCASSLGEVTQYFGPGTRLTVL.

This clonotype came up a few times. V usage is TRBV12-3 or TRBV12-4 and J usage is TRBJ1-1, with D perhaps TRBD1 (5 bases). V gave up 2 bases and J gave up 9 bases, with 10 bases separating them. The CDR3 extends over 12 amino acids. CDR3 amino acids: CASSLWQGKAFF. The CDR3, as DNA: TGTGCCAGCAGTTTATGGCAGGGAAAAGCTTTCTTT.

CDR3 region: CSAKTGGAFAFF. The CDR3 DNA sequence: TGCAGTGCTAAAACAGGGGGCGCTTTTGCTTTCTTT. The chain employs TRBV20-1 and TRBJ1-1; 9 bases line up with TRBD1. This CDR3 region has 12 residues. From germline, CDR1 is DFQATT and CDR2 SNEGSKA (reference sequence). With 4 bases clipped from V and 11 bases from J, the junction kept 8 bases outside the gene matches.

Ten or more counts support this clonotype. The rearrangement uses TRBV5-6 and TRBJ2-3; 9 positions agree with TRBD2. V was pared by 0 bases and J by 2 bases, with 7 bases of the junction left unmatched. The length of the CDR3 is 17 residues. From germline, CDR1 is SGHDT and CDR2 YYEEEE. CDR3 DNA sequence: TGTGCCAGCAGCTTGGTGCTAGCGGGGCGACCCACAGATACGCAGTATTTT. It is translated as CASSLVLAGRPTDTQYF.

The V call is TRBV30, the J call TRBJ1-4; unclear D gene. The CDR3 extends over 13 amino acids. V gave up 1 base and J gave up 5 bases, with 8 bases separating them. Germline lookup yields CDR1 GTSNPN and CDR2 SVGIG (reference sequence). For the CDR3, the DNA is TGTGCCTGGAGTGAACGGTTAAATGAAAAACTGTTTTTT. This codes for CAWSERLNEKLFF.

Only a few counts were recorded for this clonotype. This chain joins TRBV20-1 and TRBJ2-1; no clear D gene. Trimming took 6 bases from V and 7 from J, leaving 19 bases between them. There are 14 residues in the CDR3. Germline CDR1 reads DFQATT; CDR2 reads SNEGSKA (reference sequence). For the CDR3, the DNA is TGCAGTGCGATGACTTTCCGCGACGGGAATGAGCAGTTCTTC. Translating it yields CSAMTFRDGNEQFF.

Many counts were recorded for this clonotype. The rearrangement links TRBV2 to TRBJ1-4; D gene ambiguous. This CDR3 is 13 amino acids long. From germline, CDR1 is SNHLY and CDR2 FYNNEI. Trimming left V 7 bases short and J 5 bases short, with 11 bases between. In DNA, the CDR3 is TGTGCCAGCAAGGAGGGCATAAATGAAAAACTGTTTTTT. It is translated as CASKEGINEKLFF.

This clonotype was detected many times. The chain combines TRBV4-1 with TRBJ2-7, with TRBD2 as a possible D gene (7 bases). Trimming left V 3 bases short and J 3 bases short, with 18 bases between. The CDR3 has 16 residues. Looked up from germline, CDR1 is MGHRA and CDR2 is YSYEKL. DNA for the CDR3: TGCGCCAGCAGCCATGTGAAAGGGGGGGACTTCTACGAGCAGTACTTC. It translates to CASSHVKGGDFYEQYF.

The DNA for the CDR3 is TGTGCCAGCAGTGAAGGTCTGGGGTCCGGGGAGCTGTTTTTT. This codes for CASSEGLGSGELFF. This chain joins TRBV2 and TRBJ2-2; D remains unclear. Trimming took off 1 base at V and 6 bases at J, with 9 bases between the two ends. Germline CDR1 reads SNHLY; CDR2 reads FYNNEI. The CDR3 contains 14 residues.